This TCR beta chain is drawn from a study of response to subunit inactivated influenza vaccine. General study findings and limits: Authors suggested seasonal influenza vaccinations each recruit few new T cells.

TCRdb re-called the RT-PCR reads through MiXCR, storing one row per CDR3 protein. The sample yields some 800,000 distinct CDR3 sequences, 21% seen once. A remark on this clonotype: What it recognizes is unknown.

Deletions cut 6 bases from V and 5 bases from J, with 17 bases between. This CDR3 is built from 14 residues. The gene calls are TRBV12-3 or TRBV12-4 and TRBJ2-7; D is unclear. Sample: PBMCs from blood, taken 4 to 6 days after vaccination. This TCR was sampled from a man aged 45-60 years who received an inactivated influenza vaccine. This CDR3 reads CASSDSGALHEQYF. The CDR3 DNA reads TGTGCCAGCAGCGACTCGGGCGCTCTCCACGAGCAGTACTTC.